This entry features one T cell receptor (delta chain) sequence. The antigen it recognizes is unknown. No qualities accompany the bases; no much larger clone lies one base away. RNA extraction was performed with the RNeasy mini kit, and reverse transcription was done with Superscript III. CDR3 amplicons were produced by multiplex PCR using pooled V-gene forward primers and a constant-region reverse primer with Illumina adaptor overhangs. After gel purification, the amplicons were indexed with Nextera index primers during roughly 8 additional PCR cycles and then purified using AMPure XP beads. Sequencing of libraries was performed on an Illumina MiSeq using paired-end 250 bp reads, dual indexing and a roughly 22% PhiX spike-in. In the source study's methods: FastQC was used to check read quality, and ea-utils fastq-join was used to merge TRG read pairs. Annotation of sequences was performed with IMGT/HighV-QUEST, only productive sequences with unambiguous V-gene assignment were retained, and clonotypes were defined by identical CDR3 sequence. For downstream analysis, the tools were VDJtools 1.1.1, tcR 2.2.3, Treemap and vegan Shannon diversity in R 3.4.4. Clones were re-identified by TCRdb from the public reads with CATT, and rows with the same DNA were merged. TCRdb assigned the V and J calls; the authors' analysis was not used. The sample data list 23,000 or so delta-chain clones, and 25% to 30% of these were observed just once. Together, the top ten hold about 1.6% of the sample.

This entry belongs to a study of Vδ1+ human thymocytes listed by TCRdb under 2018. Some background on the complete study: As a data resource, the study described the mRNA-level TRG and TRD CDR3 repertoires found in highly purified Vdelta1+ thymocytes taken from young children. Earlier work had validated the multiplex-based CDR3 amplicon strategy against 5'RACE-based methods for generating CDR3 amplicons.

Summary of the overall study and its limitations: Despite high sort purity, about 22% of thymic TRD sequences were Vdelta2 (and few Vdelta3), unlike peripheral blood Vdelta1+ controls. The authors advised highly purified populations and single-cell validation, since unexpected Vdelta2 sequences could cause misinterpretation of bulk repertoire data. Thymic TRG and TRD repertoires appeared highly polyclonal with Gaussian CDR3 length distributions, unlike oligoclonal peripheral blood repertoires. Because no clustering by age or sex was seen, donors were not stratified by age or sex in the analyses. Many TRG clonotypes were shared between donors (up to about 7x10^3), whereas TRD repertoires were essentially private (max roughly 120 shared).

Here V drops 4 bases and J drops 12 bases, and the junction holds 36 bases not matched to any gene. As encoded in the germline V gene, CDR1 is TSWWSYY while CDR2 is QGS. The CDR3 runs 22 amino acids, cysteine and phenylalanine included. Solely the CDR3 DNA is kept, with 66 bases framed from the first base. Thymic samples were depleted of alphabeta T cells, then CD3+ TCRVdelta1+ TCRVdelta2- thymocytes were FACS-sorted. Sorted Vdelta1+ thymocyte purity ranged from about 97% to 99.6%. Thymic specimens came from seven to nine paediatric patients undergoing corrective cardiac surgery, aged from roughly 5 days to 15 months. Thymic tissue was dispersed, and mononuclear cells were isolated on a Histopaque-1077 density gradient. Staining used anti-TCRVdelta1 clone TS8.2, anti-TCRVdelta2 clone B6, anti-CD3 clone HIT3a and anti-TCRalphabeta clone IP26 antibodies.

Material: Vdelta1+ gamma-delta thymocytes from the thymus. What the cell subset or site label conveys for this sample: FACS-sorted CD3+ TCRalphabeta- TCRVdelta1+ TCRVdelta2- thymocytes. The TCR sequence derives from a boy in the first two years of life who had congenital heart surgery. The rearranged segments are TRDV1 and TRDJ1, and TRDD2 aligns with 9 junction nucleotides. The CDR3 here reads CALGGSIHPGGLPTGVYSTVIF. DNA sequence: TGTGCTCTTGGGGGATCCATACACCCGGGCGGCCTTCCTACTGGGGTATACTCCACTGTCATCTTT.